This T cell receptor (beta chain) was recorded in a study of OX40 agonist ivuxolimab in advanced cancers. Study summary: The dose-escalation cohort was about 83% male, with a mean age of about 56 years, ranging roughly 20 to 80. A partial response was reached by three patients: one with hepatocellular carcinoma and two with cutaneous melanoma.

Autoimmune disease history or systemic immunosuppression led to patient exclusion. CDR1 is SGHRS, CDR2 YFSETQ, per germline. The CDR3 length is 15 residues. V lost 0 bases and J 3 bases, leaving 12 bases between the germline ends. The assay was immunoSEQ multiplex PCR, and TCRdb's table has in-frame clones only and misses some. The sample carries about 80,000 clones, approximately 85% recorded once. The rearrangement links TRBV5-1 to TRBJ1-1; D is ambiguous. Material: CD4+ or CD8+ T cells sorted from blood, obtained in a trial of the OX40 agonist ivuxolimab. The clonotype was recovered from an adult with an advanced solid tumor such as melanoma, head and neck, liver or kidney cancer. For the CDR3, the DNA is TGCGCCAGCAGCTTGGCCGCCCCCCGGGACACTGAAGCTTTCTTT. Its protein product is CASSLAAPRDTEAFF.